The 25 T cell receptor beta chains below come from one sample, sequenced in a study of blood T cells in healthy people across ages. Together with a sample-barcoded 5' primer, a J-beta primer mix was included in a second PCR lasting roughly 6 to 12 cycles. TCRdb ran MiXCR on the 5' RACE reads and lists one entry per CDR3 protein. The sample has around 800,000 distinct CDR3 sequences, around 68% seen once. Sample: blood. The receptors were gathered from a man aged 25 to 40 in good health.

This clonotype was observed a handful of times. V gene TRBV29-1 combines with J gene TRBJ2-1, with 9 bases fitting TRBD1. The CDR3 runs 14 residues. V was pared by 3 bases and J by 3 bases, with 3 bases of the junction left unmatched. Germline assignment: CDR1 SQVTM and CDR2 ANQGSEA. The CDR3 spells CSVDRTGVYNEQFF. The CDR3 DNA reads TGCAGCGTTGATAGGACAGGGGTCTACAATGAGCAGTTCTTC.

This clonotype showed up just a few times. The chain uses TRBV14 and TRBJ2-3; D is unresolved. The CDR3 length is 13 residues. CDR1 is SGHDN, CDR2 FVKESK, per germline. Trimming removed 1 base from V and 7 bases from J, with 9 bases in between. The CDR3 is CASSQAGRHTQYF. CDR3 DNA: TGTGCCAGCAGCCAAGCGGGCAGGCATACGCAGTATTTT.

The chain couples TRBV7-2 to TRBJ2-7; 8 bases fit TRBD1. Germline V gene sequence: CDR1 SGHTA, CDR2 FQGNSA. The V and J ends lost 1 base and 4 bases, in that order; junction bases with no gene match: 6. This CDR3 has 15 residues. The CDR3 DNA follows: TGTGCCAGCAGCTTAGTTGTAGGACAGGGATACGAGCAGTACTTC. Residues: CASSLVVGQGYEQYF.

A word on this clonotype: This may be a read error, as it is one base from a much larger clone. The chain is built from TRBV7-6 and TRBJ2-5; 10 positions agree with TRBD1. The germline CDR1 and CDR2 sequences are SGHVS and FNYEAQ. The CDR3 length is 14 residues. The CDR3 DNA follows: TGTGCCAGCAGCTTGACAGGGGGCGGGGACGAGCAGGACTTC. It yields the protein CASSLTGGGDEQDF.

The chain links TRBV3-1 to TRBJ2-7; 7 bases fit TRBD2. The J call may be faulty, since TRBJ2-5 better matches the DNA end. Germline V gene lookup returns CDR1 LGHDT and CDR2 YNNKEL (reference sequence). This CDR3 has 14 amino acids. In nucleotides, the CDR3 is TGTGCCAGCAGCCTTGCTAGCGGCCGACAGACCCAGTACTTC. It codes for CASSLASGRQTQYF.

V and J are TRBV27 and TRBJ1-2; D remains ambiguous. Germline V CDR1 and CDR2: MNHEY, SMNVEV (reference sequence). Trimming removed 3 bases from V and 4 bases from J, with 12 bases in between. The CDR3 totals 14 residues. The CDR3 is CASSLVGNIYGYTF. CDR3 sequence (DNA): TGTGCCAGCAGTTTGGTAGGGAACATCTATGGCTACACCTTC.

The V call is TRBV7-3, the J call TRBJ2-1, with TRBD2 matching over 12 bases. V gave up 4 bases and J gave up 2 bases; unmatched junction bases: 9. The CDR3 covers 18 residues. From germline, CDR1 is SGHTA and CDR2 FQGTGA. For the CDR3, the DNA is TGTGCCAGCAGCTCCAGGGCTAGCGGGGGGGCAACCTACAATGAGCAGTTCTTC. Amino acid sequence: CASSSRASGGATYNEQFF.

V and J are TRBV11-2 and TRBJ2-7; the D call may be TRBD1 or TRBD2 (5 bases each). Trimming shortened V by 4 bases and J by 2 bases, and 18 bases separated the two germline ends. The CDR3 spans 16 residues. Germline V gene lookup returns CDR1 SGHAT and CDR2 FQNNGV. For the CDR3, the DNA is TGTGCCAGCAGCTCCCCCGCTGTCCGGGGCCCCTACGAGCAGTACTTC. Its translation is CASSSPAVRGPYEQYF.

V usage is TRBV2 and J usage is TRBJ2-5, with D perhaps TRBD1 or TRBD2 (5 bases each). From germline, CDR1 is SNHLY and CDR2 FYNNEI. The CDR3 is 15 amino acids. Trimming pared 3 bases from V and 3 bases from J, leaving 14 bases between. The CDR3 protein is CASSDMGQGEETQYF. The CDR3 DNA reads TGTGCCAGCAGTGATATGGGGCAGGGAGAAGAGACCCAGTACTTC.

The chain links TRBV3-1 to TRBJ2-3, with 10 bases lining up with TRBD2. J gave up 2 bases and V 1 base, and 9 bases lay outside the gene matches. This CDR3 contains 18 residues. Germline lookup yields CDR1 LGHDT and CDR2 YNNKEL (reference sequence). The CDR3 DNA reads TGTGCCAGCAGCCAAGGATCCATAGCGGGGGGCGTCACAGATACGCAGTATTTT. Protein: CASSQGSIAGGVTDTQYF.

This clonotype has a handful of counts. The chain links TRBV3-1 to TRBJ2-4; the D is unclear. The better agreement between TRBJ2-7 and the DNA end casts doubt on the J call. Germline lookup yields CDR1 LGHDT and CDR2 YNNKEL (reference sequence). The CDR3 loop spans 13 amino acids. The CDR3 reads CASSPLFGVEQYF. CDR3 DNA: TGTGCCAGCAGCCCCCTCTTCGGTGTCGAGCAGTACTTC.

This clonotype appeared a few times. The chain is built from TRBV7-2 and TRBJ2-1, with 12 bases aligning to TRBD2. J lost 1 base, V lost 5 bases, and 3 bases had no gene match. The CDR3 spans 16 residues. Per germline, CDR1 SGHTA and CDR2 FQGNSA. The DNA for the CDR3 is TGTGCCAGCAGCCTGGGACTAGCGGGTTCCTACAATGAGCAGTTCTTC. It is translated as CASSLGLAGSYNEQFF.

CDR3 residues: CASSFRGFWYF. In DNA form, the CDR3 reads TGTGCCAGCAGCTTCAGGGGGTTCTGGTATTTT. This chain links TRBV7-2 with TRBJ2-3; TRBD1 matches at 7 bases. With 3 bases clipped from V and 14 bases from J, the junction kept 5 bases outside the gene matches. This CDR3 contains 11 residues. Germline assignment: CDR1 SGHTA and CDR2 FQGNSA. The full variable domain, with the rest looked up from reference TRBV7-2 and TRBJ2-3, is GAGVSQSPSNKVTEKGKDVELRCDPISGHTALYWYRQSLGQGLEFLIYFQGNSAPDKSGLPSDRFSAERTGGSVSTLTIQRTQQEDSAVYLCASSFRGFWYFGPGTRLTVL.

V is TRBV12-3 or TRBV12-4 and J is TRBJ1-5; D is undetermined. V lost 7 bases and J 7 bases, leaving 14 bases between the germline ends. The CDR3 contains 13 residues. DNA for the CDR3: TGTGCCAGCACCCCCTTCCGGGAACAGCCCCAGCATTTT. Amino acids: CASTPFREQPQHF.

V and J are TRBV30 and TRBJ1-1, with D perhaps matching TRBD1 (6 bases). Germline CDR1 reads GTSNPN; CDR2 reads SVGIG (reference sequence). V was shortened by 5 bases and J by 7 bases, with 11 bases between the two germline ends. The CDR3 spans 11 residues. CDR3 in amino acids: CAWGGLDEAFF. CDR3 nucleotide sequence: TGTGCCTGGGGGGGGCTTGATGAAGCTTTCTTT.

The rearrangement uses TRBV6-1 and TRBJ2-7, with 10 bases lining up with TRBD1. Germline-derived CDR1 and CDR2 are MNHNS and SASEGT. The CDR3 runs 17 residues. J lost 0 bases, V lost 10 bases, and 15 bases had no gene match. Here the CDR3 reads CATSNSGTGASSYEQYF. Written as DNA, the CDR3 is TGTGCCACCAGCAATTCCGGGACAGGGGCGAGCTCCTACGAGCAGTACTTC.

The J gene is TRBJ2-7, the V gene TRBV14; D is unresolved. From germline, CDR1 is SGHDN and CDR2 FVKESK. The CDR3 length is 13 residues. V gave up 3 bases and J gave up 3 bases, with 9 bases separating them. In nucleotides, the CDR3 is TGTGCCAGCAGCCAGGGTGACAACTACGAGCAGTACTTC. Protein product: CASSQGDNYEQYF.

This chain uses TRBV6-6 with TRBJ2-5; either TRBD1 or TRBD2 may supply D (5 bases each). V shed 8 bases and J shed 11 bases, with 24 bases lying between them. This CDR3 spans 14 amino acids. The germline V gene encodes CDR1 MNHNY and CDR2 SVGAGI (reference sequence). The DNA of the CDR3 is TGTGCCAGCTGGGAGACAGAAGGAGGTAGGGAGCAGTACTTC. Amino acid sequence: CASWETEGGREQYF.

The genes are TRBV29-1 and TRBJ2-1; D ambiguous. CDR3 length equals 11 residues. Germline V gives CDR1 SQVTM, CDR2 ANQGSEA. Deletions cut 8 bases from V and 10 bases from J, with 15 bases between. The CDR3 spells CSSSTGPEQFF. The CDR3 DNA is TGCAGCTCCAGCACCGGCCCCGAGCAGTTCTTC.

The V and J genes are TRBV5-1 and TRBJ2-5; perhaps TRBD2 as D (6 bases). This CDR3 is 16 amino acids long. V dropped 4 bases and J dropped 11 bases, with 27 bases sitting between them. Germline V lookup: CDR1 SGHRS, CDR2 YFSETQ. The CDR3 DNA follows: TGCGCCAGCAGCCCGTCCCCGGGGGTAATTGGCAATGGGCAGTACTTC. It encodes CASSPSPGVIGNGQYF. Full variable domain (missing parts from reference TRBV5-1 and TRBJ2-5): KAGVTQTPRYLIKTRGQQVTLSCSPISGHRSVSWYQQTPGQGLQFLFEYFSETQRNKGNFPGRFSGRQFSNSRSEMNVSTLELGDSALYLCASSPSPGVIGNGQYFGPGTRLLVL.

The chain couples TRBV7-3 to TRBJ2-5; the D gene is possibly TRBD2 (7 bases). The germline gives CDR1 SGHTA, CDR2 FQGTGA. V lost 6 bases to trimming and J lost 0 bases, with 11 bases between them. The CDR3 is 14 residues long. The CDR3 reads CASSRGGHQETQYF. CDR3 bases: TGTGCCAGCAGTCGCGGGGGCCACCAAGAGACCCAGTACTTC.

CDR3 in DNA: TGTGCCAGCAGACGCGGATACCAAGAGACCCAGTACTTC. This gives the protein CASRRGYQETQYF. The chain combines TRBV7-9 with TRBJ2-5; no firm D call. The ends were cut back, 6 bases at V and 0 bases at J, with 8 bases in the middle. Germline CDR1 and CDR2: SEHNR and FQNEAQ (reference sequence). This CDR3 is 13 amino acids long.

The chain is built from TRBV6-6 and TRBJ1-6; no clear D gene. The CDR3 loop spans 16 amino acids. The V gene lost 6 bases and the J gene lost 7 bases, with 19 bases spanning the gap. Germline values: CDR1 MNHNY, CDR2 SVGAGI (reference sequence). The CDR3 is CASRVLVEDGNSPLHF. The DNA of the CDR3 is TGTGCCAGCAGAGTTCTTGTGGAGGACGGGAATTCACCCCTCCACTTT.

The chain joins TRBV28 to TRBJ2-7; D may be TRBD1 or TRBD2 (7 bases each). Trimming removed 0 bases from V and 2 bases from J, with 14 bases in between. Germline CDR1 reads MDHEN; CDR2 reads SYDVKM. The CDR3 has 16 amino acids. The CDR3 here is CASSLWGQGGAYEQYF. CDR3 DNA sequence: TGTGCCAGCAGTTTATGGGGCCAGGGGGGGGCCTACGAGCAGTACTTC.

The chain couples TRBV9 to TRBJ2-7; perhaps TRBD2 as D (5 bases). V was cut by 2 bases and J by 5 bases, with 14 bases left in between. The CDR3 loop spans 14 amino acids. Germline loops: CDR1 SGDLS, CDR2 YYNGEE. This chain's CDR3 is CASSVGGNPHEQYF. In DNA form, the CDR3 reads TGTGCCAGCAGCGTTGGAGGAAATCCCCACGAGCAGTACTTC.